One and the same sample provided the 29 T cell receptor beta chains below, sequenced in a study of shared clonotypes between healthy human individuals. Using immunoSEQ multiplex PCR, the repertoire was profiled, and TCRdb retains in-frame clones only, with some absent. The sample has over a million clones, more than 75% seen once; the top ten hold around 0.61%. Sequencing was done on a sample of memory CD4+ T cells from PBMCs. Stated subset: CD45RA-negative fraction. All receptors derive from a man between 18 and 29 years old in good health. Some clones in this sample may be carry-over from other donors' samples.

This sequence joins TRBV12-5 and TRBJ2-3, with D maybe TRBD1 (5 bases). This CDR3 comprises 14 residues. Germline-derived CDR1 and CDR2 are LGHNT and FRNRAP. The V gene lost 1 base and the J gene lost 4 bases, with 9 bases spanning the gap. The CDR3 DNA reads TGTGCTAGTGGTTTGGGAACAGGAGCAGATACGCAGTATTTT. It translates to CASGLGTGADTQYF.

This clone was detected a few times. The V gene is TRBV7-2, the J gene TRBJ2-3; no clear D. With 0 bases removed from V and 7 bases from J, the gap between germline ends came to 11 bases. This CDR3 has 14 amino acids. Per germline, CDR1 SGHTA and CDR2 FQGNSA. The CDR3 reads CASSLARDSYTQYF. The CDR3 nucleotides are TGTGCCAGCAGCTTAGCGCGCGACTCCTATACGCAGTATTTT.

The chain employs TRBV5-1 and TRBJ2-5; 10 positions match TRBD1. The germline gives CDR1 SGHRS, CDR2 YFSETQ. CDR3 length: 15 residues. V dropped 3 bases and J dropped 5; count of bases not matched to a gene: 7. The CDR3 protein is CASSSPGQGRETQYF. The CDR3 DNA is TGCGCCAGCAGCTCGCCGGGACAGGGGCGCGAGACCCAGTACTTC.

The chain carries TRBV29-1 and TRBJ2-1; D gene uncertain. Germline CDR1 is SQVTM and CDR2 is ANQGSEA. The CDR3 length is 12 residues. V dropped 5 bases and J dropped 7 bases, with 12 bases sitting between them. CDR3 bases: TGCAGCGTTTCGGATGTCGGTAATGAGCAGTTCTTC. Translated, it gives CSVSDVGNEQFF.

In its sample, this clone was seen once. The chain has TRBV30 and TRBJ2-1; D possibly corresponds to TRBD1 (6 bases). Germline CDR1 and CDR2: GTSNPN and SVGIG (reference sequence). The V and J ends lost 6 bases and 2 bases respectively, with 14 bases between them. The CDR3 length is 14 residues. The CDR3 spells CACIAGDTYNEQFF. CDR3 coding DNA: TGTGCCTGTATAGCAGGGGATACCTACAATGAGCAGTTCTTC.

The sample holds a few counts of this clone. The gene calls are TRBV5-8 and TRBJ2-3, with a possible D match to TRBD1 (5 bases). Germline V gene lookup returns CDR1 SGHTS and CDR2 YDEGEE. This CDR3 region has 14 residues. V lost 5 bases and J 4 bases, leaving 14 bases between the germline ends. The CDR3 region is CASRHGASADTQYF. The CDR3 DNA reads TGTGCCAGCAGGCATGGGGCTAGTGCAGATACGCAGTATTTT.

The chain links TRBV7-2 to TRBJ2-7, with a tentative D call TRBD2 (5 bases). The ends were cut back, 5 bases at V and 4 bases at J, with 15 bases in the middle. The CDR3 is 14 residues long. Per germline, CDR1 SGHTA and CDR2 FQGNSA. CDR3: CASSPGGRRYEQYF. The CDR3 DNA sequence: TGTGCCAGCAGCCCCGGCGGGCGGAGATACGAGCAGTACTTC.

This clone has more than one count but fewer than ten. The V and J genes are TRBV5-6 and TRBJ1-2, with D maybe TRBD1 (6 bases). Per the germline V gene, CDR1 is SGHDT and CDR2 is YYEEEE. Trimming cost V 0 bases and J 3 bases, with 9 bases left between them. This CDR3 is 14 amino acids long. Here the CDR3 DNA reads TGTGCCAGCAGCTTGGTGAGGACAGACTATGGCTACACCTTC. Encoded protein: CASSLVRTDYGYTF.

V is TRBV30 and J is TRBJ1-2; D is unclear. This CDR3 region has 13 residues. Trimming removed 5 bases at V and 4 bases at J, with 14 bases between. CDR1 and CDR2 (germline): GTSNPN, SVGIG (reference sequence). This CDR3 is CAWWRRVIYGYTF. DNA for the CDR3: TGTGCCTGGTGGCGGAGAGTCATCTATGGCTACACCTTC.

The CDR3 region has the DNA TGTGCCACCAGCCCGTTCTTGGGCGGGACCTACAATGAGCAGTTCTTC. It encodes CATSPFLGGTYNEQFF. This sequence joins TRBV10-3 and TRBJ2-1, with a possible D match to TRBD2 (6 bases). Trimming removed 10 bases at V and 2 bases at J, with 21 bases between. CDR3 length: 16 amino acids. The germline V gene encodes CDR1 ENHRY and CDR2 SYGVKD.

The chain joins TRBV27 to TRBJ1-2; D not resolved. CDR3 length: 14 residues. Germline V gives CDR1 MNHEY, CDR2 SMNVEV (reference sequence). Trimming shortened V by 3 bases and J by 5 bases, and 13 bases separated the two germline ends. CDR3 nucleotides: TGTGCCAGCAGTTTGCAGAGACAAGGATATGGCTACACCTTC. Protein sequence: CASSLQRQGYGYTF.

This rearrangement joins TRBV6-6 to TRBJ2-7, with TRBD2 matching over 7 bases. This CDR3 comprises 16 residues. Trimming took 6 bases from V and 0 from J; bases not matched to a gene: 11. CDR1 MNHNY and CDR2 SVGAGI come from the germline V gene (reference sequence). The CDR3 loop is CASSPLGSGASYEQYF. For the CDR3, the DNA is TGTGCCAGCAGCCCCCTTGGAAGCGGGGCCTCCTACGAGCAGTACTTC.

The J gene is TRBJ2-6, the V gene TRBV28; D uncertain. This CDR3 comprises 16 residues. The germline V gene encodes CDR1 MDHEN and CDR2 SYDVKM. V lost 2 bases and J lost 0, with 8 bases in between. The CDR3 sequence is CASSLIQGSGANVLTF. The CDR3 region has the DNA TGTGCCAGCAGTTTAATTCAAGGCTCTGGGGCCAACGTCCTGACTTTC.

The chain employs TRBV11-2 and TRBJ1-4; no clear D. Germline V gene sequence: CDR1 SGHAT, CDR2 FQNNGV. V was shortened by 5 bases and J by 1 base, with 14 bases between the two germline ends. The CDR3 spans 16 residues. CDR3 residues: CASSPPAPGTNEKLFF. In nucleotides, the CDR3 is TGTGCCAGCAGCCCGCCGGCCCCGGGAACTAATGAAAAACTGTTTTTT.

In this sample, this clone turned up a few times. The chain uses TRBV28 and TRBJ1-1; D might be TRBD1 (5 bases). The CDR3 runs to 11 residues. The germline V gene has CDR1 MDHEN and CDR2 SYDVKM. V was pared by 8 bases and J by 8 bases, with 12 bases between. The CDR3 region has the DNA TGTGCCAGCGCGCGGGGGAAGGAAGCTTTCTTT. The encoded protein is CASARGKEAFF. The whole variable domain, filled in from reference TRBV28 and TRBJ1-1, reads DVKVTQSSRYLVKRTGEKVFLECVQDMDHENMFWYRQDPGLGLRLIYFSYDVKMKEKGDIPEGYSVSREKKERFSLILESASTNQTSMYLCASARGKEAFFGQGTRLTVV.

The table lists this clone with many counts. The gene calls are TRBV2 and TRBJ1-5; maybe TRBD1 (5 bases). CDR3 length: 13 amino acids. Trimming cost V 1 base and J 6 bases, with 7 bases left between them. Germline lookup yields CDR1 SNHLY and CDR2 FYNNEI. CDR3 nucleotides: TGTGCCAGCAGTGAAGAAGGGGCTCAGCCCCAGCATTTT. Residues: CASSEEGAQPQHF.

The chain couples TRBV4-2 to TRBJ2-7; 15 bases fit TRBD2. Germline CDR1 and CDR2: LGHNA and YNFKEQ. The CDR3 extends over 19 amino acids. V shed 4 bases and J 5 bases; nucleotides not matched to a gene: 15. CDR3 in amino acids: CASSLTRGTSGRIRDEQYF. The CDR3 coding sequence is TGTGCCAGCAGCCTAACTAGGGGGACTAGCGGGAGGATTCGGGACGAGCAGTACTTC.

The chain carries TRBV28 and TRBJ1-5; D is uncertain. This CDR3 has 13 residues. V was shortened by 6 bases and J by 4 bases, with 10 bases between the two germline ends. Germline-derived CDR1 and CDR2 are MDHEN and SYDVKM. CDR3 bases: TGTGCCAGCAGCCCCCCGGGGAATCAGCCCCAGCATTTT. The encoded protein is CASSPPGNQPQHF.

This clone has only a few counts. The chain is built from TRBV18 and TRBJ1-5; D is ambiguous. The CDR3 contains 15 residues. The germline V gene has CDR1 KGHSH and CDR2 LQKENI. Trimming took 3 bases from V and 4 from J, leaving 13 bases between them. Here the CDR3 DNA reads TGTGCCAGCTCACCGACACAAAGCCATAATCAGCCCCAGCATTTT. Protein sequence: CASSPTQSHNQPQHF.

This chain connects TRBV7-6 to TRBJ2-5; D possibly matches TRBD1 or TRBD2 (7 bases each). The CDR3 runs 15 residues. Trimming shortened V by 4 bases and J by 5 bases, and 17 bases separated the two germline ends. The V gene's germline CDR1 is SGHVS and CDR2 FNYEAQ. CDR3 nucleotide sequence: TGTGCCAGCAGCTGGCAGGGGGGGGGCATGGAGACCCAGTACTTC. This gives the protein CASSWQGGGMETQYF. Together with reference TRBV7-6 and TRBJ2-5, the CDR3 gives the full variable domain: GAGVSQSPRYKVTKRGQDVALRCDPISGHVSLYWYRQALGQGPEFLTYFNYEAQQDKSGLPNDRFSAERPEGSISTLTIQRTEQRDSAMYRCASSWQGGGMETQYFGPGTRLLVL.

In its sample, this clone was seen a few times. The chain combines TRBV27 with TRBJ1-2; tentative D call: TRBD1 (5 bases). This CDR3 spans 14 amino acids. Germline CDR1 MNHEY, CDR2 SMNVEV (reference sequence). V lost 2 bases and J lost 5, with 12 bases in between. CDR3 DNA: TGTGCCAGCAGTTTACAGGGTATAGGGTATGGCTACACCTTC. Its translation is CASSLQGIGYGYTF.

This sequence joins TRBV5-1 and TRBJ1-1, with 7 positions matching TRBD1. The CDR3 covers 14 residues. Trimming at V came to 4 bases and at J to 4 bases, leaving 7 bases not matched to a gene. The germline V gene encodes CDR1 SGHRS and CDR2 YFSETQ. This chain's CDR3 is CASSRGTEGTEAFF. CDR3 nucleotide sequence: TGCGCCAGCAGCAGAGGGACAGAAGGCACTGAAGCTTTCTTT.

This clone was detected ten times or more. This rearrangement joins TRBV18 to TRBJ1-3; D uncertain. The length of the CDR3 is 14 residues. In germline, CDR1 is KGHSH, CDR2 LQKENI. V gave up 2 bases and J gave up 0 bases, with 5 bases separating them. The chain's CDR3 is CASSPYNSGNTIYF. The CDR3 bases are TGTGCCAGCTCACCATACAACTCTGGAAACACCATATATTTT. Together with reference TRBV18 and TRBJ1-3, the CDR3 gives the full variable domain: NAGVMQNPRHLVRRRGQEARLRCSPMKGHSHVYWYRQLPEEGLKFMVYLQKENIIDESGMPKERFSAEFPKEGPSILRIQQVVRGDSAAYFCASSPYNSGNTIYFGEGSWLTVV.

Details on this clone: At the DNA level, this CDR3 is encoded by other sequences in the same sample as well. This sequence joins TRBV7-2 and TRBJ2-7; D not resolved. The CDR3 has 12 residues. CDR1 SGHTA and CDR2 FQGNSA come from the germline V gene. Deletions cut 8 bases from V and 0 bases from J, with 8 bases between. CDR3 region: CASGRSSYEQYF. CDR3 coding DNA: TGTGCCAGCGGGCGGAGCTCCTACGAGCAGTACTTC.

This rearrangement joins TRBV5-1 to TRBJ2-1; D ambiguous. The CDR3 loop spans 13 amino acids. Trimming stripped 0 bases from V and 5 bases from J, with 6 bases between. Germline V gene lookup returns CDR1 SGHRS and CDR2 YFSETQ. In DNA, the CDR3 is TGCGCCAGCAGCTTGGACACCCACAATGAGCAGTTCTTC. It yields the protein CASSLDTHNEQFF.

About this clone itself: The sample contains more than one DNA sequence encoding this CDR3. The chain is built from TRBV7-3 and TRBJ1-5; D gene unclear. Germline CDR1 reads SGHTA; CDR2 reads FQGTGA. The CDR3 is 13 amino acids. V shed 6 bases and J shed 5 bases, with 11 bases lying between them. CDR3 nucleotide sequence: TGTGCCAGCAGTCCAGACCGGGATCAGCCCCAGCATTTT. Translating it yields CASSPDRDQPQHF.

V is TRBV6-5 and J is TRBJ2-1, with a weak D call TRBD2 (6 bases). The germline V and J ends were trimmed by 6 bases and 9 bases, with 18 bases remaining between them. The CDR3 is 14 residues long. CDR1 and CDR2 (germline): MNHEY, SVGAGI. The CDR3 region has the DNA TGTGCCAGCAGACCCCCAGCGGGTGGGGGTGAGCAGTTCTTC. Its protein is CASRPPAGGGEQFF.

V usage is TRBV28 and J usage is TRBJ1-3; 7 bases fit TRBD1. The CDR3 loop spans 16 amino acids. The germline gives CDR1 MDHEN, CDR2 SYDVKM. V trimming: 7 bases; J trimming: 0 bases; junction bases outside the gene matches: 9. The CDR3 spells CASTTYRGSSGNTIYF. The CDR3 region has the DNA TGTGCCAGCACAACATACAGGGGATCCTCTGGAAACACCATATATTTT.

This clone showed up just a few times. This chain connects TRBV21-1 to TRBJ2-1; no DNA check was done on the table's D call, TRBD2. TRBV21-1 is a known pseudogene. CDR3 length: 18 amino acids. The CDR3 region has the DNA TGTGCCAGCGCCTCGGGACTAGCGGGAGGGCTATACTACAATGAGCAGTTCTTC. Its protein product is CASASGLAGGLYYNEQFF.